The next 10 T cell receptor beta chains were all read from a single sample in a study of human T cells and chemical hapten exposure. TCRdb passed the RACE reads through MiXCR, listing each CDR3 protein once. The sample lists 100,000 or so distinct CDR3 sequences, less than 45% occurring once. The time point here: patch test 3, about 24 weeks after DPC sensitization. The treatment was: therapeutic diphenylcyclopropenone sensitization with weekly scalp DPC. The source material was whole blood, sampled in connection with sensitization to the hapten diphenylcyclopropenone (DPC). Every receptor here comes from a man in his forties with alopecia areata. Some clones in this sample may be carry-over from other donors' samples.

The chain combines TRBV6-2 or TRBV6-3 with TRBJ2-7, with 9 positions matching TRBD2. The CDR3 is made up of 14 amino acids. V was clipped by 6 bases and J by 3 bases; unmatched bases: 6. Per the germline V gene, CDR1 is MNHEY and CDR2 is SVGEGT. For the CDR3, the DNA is TGTGCCAGCAGCTCTGCTAGCGGGATCTACGAGCAGTACGTC. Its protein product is CASSSASGIYEQYV.

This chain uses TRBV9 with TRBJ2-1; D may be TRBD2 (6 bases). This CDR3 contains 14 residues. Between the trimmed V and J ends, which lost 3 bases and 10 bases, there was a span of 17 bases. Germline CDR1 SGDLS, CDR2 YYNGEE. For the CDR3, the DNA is TGTGCCAGCAGCGCCGCCGGGACTCTCAAGGAGCAGTTCTTC. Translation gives CASSAAGTLKEQFF.

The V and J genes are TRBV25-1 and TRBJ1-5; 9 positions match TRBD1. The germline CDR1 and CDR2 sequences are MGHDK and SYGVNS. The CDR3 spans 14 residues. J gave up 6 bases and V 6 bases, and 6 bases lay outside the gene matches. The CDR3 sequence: CASRGTGFGQPQHF. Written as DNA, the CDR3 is TGTGCCAGCAGGGGGACAGGGTTCGGTCAGCCCCAGCATTTT.

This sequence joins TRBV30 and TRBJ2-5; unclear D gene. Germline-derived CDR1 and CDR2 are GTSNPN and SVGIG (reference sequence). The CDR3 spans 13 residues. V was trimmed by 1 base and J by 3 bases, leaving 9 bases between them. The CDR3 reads CAWSARRKETQYF. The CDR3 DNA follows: TGTGCCTGGAGTGCGCGCAGAAAAGAGACCCAGTACTTC.

The CDR3 here is CASSDSVAGGPANEQFF. The CDR3 region has the DNA TGTGCCAGCAGTGACTCCGTAGCGGGAGGGCCGGCGAATGAGCAGTTCTTC. The V gene is TRBV6-4, the J gene TRBJ2-1; 11 nucleotides match TRBD2. Germline lookup yields CDR1 MRHNA and CDR2 SNTAGT. The CDR3 has 17 amino acids. Trimming at V came to 0 bases and at J to 7 bases, leaving 8 bases not matched to a gene.

The DNA of the CDR3 is TGTGCCAGCAGTGACACAGGGCTACCTTCCTACGAGCAGTACGTC. Its protein product is CASSDTGLPSYEQYV. The chain is built from TRBV6-1 and TRBJ2-7, with D possibly matching TRBD1 (6 bases). Germline CDR1 MNHNS, CDR2 SASEGT. The CDR3 is 15 amino acids. V was pared by 3 bases and J by 1 base, with 13 bases between.

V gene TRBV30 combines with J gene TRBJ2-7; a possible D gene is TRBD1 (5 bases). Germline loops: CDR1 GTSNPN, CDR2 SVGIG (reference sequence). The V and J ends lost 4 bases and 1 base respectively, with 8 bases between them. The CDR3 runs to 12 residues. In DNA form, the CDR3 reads TGTGCCTGGACTAGGACATCCTACGAGCAGTACTTC. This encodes CAWTRTSYEQYF. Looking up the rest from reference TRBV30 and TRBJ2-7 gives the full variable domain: SQTIHQWPATLVQPVGSPLSLECTVEGTSNPNLYWYRQAAGRGLQLLFYSVGIGQISSEVPQNLSASRPQDRQFILSSKKLLLSDSGFYLCAWTRTSYEQYFGPGTRLTVT.

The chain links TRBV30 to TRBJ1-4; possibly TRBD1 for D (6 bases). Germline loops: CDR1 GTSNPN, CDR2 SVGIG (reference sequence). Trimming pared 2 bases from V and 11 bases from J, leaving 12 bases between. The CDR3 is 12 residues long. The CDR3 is CAWSLQGGKLFF. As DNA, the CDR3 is TGTGCCTGGAGTCTACAGGGAGGGAAACTGTTTTTT.

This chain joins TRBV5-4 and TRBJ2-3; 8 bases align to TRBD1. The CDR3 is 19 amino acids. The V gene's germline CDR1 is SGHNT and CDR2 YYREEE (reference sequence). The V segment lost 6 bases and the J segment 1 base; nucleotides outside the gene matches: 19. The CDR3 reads CASKKTGVAGSRGTDTQYF. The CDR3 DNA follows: TGTGCCAGCAAGAAGACAGGGGTCGCGGGATCGCGGGGCACAGATACGCAGTATTTT.

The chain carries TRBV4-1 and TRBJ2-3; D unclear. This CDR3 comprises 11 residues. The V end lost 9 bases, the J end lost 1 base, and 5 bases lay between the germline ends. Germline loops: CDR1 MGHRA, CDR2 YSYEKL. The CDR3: CASTGTDTQYF. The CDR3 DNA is TGCGCCAGTACCGGCACAGATACGCAGTATTTT.